This T cell receptor (beta chain) was identified in a study of blood T cell repertoires in COVID-19 (dated by TCRdb to the early 2020s). Broadly, across the study: Samples covering the acute and convalescent phases of COVID-19 were provided by collaborators in the United States, Italy and Spain. The material from the prospective study consisted of cDNA or gDNA derived from T cells, B-cell-depleted T cells, or PBMCs. Subjects who had been exposed to COVID-19, were actively infected with it, or had recovered from it provided the deeply sampled blood TCRbeta repertoires that made up the dataset. A freely available public database, intended as a resource for researchers studying the immune response to SARS-CoV-2, is where the repertoires were released. The samples were drawn from two sources: the first 160 participants of the ongoing ImmuneRACE study, and some 1,300 subjects contributed by 6 global collaborators. The sample metadata nearly always contained a de-identified subject ID, COVID-19 status, age in years and sex. Where available, HLA class I and class II types were taken from metadata supplied by the sample provider and were not determined by assay-based typing.

CDR1 and CDR2 were assigned from the germline V gene (reference sequence) as SEHNR and FQNEAQ. Trimming at the junction amounts to 4 bases on V and 6 bases on J, and the germline ends lie 19 bases apart. The CDR3 holds 15 amino acids from the cysteine to the phenylalanine. The sequence is cut down to CDR3 DNA, 45 bases in frame from base 1. Points the paper makes about the study in general: The amount of clinical and demographic metadata varied by source and participant and was provided uncurated.

This clone registers as medium-sized (0.01 to 0.1%) within its sample. No cognate antigen has been identified for it. Base quality data are lacking; no much larger clone is found one base away. TCRbeta CDR3 regions were amplified from genomic DNA by means of the immunoSEQ Assay, a bias-controlled multiplex PCR. In the paper's pipeline: Within the assay, amplification of reference gene primers was used to estimate how many nucleated cells each sample contained. To quantify the absolute abundance of each unique TCRbeta CDR3 rearrangement, sequence reads were collapsed and filtered. For each sample, productive Simpson clonality was calculated by taking the square root of Simpson's diversity index across productive rearrangements. Held by TCRdb, this immuneACCESS table contains in-frame sequences only and omits some clones. Under half of the omission traces to an unresolved V gene where checked; the cause of the rest is unknown. V, J and clone size derive from that table, while D and trimming were established from the DNA sequence. Counted in this sample were approximately 150,000 clones; around 86% of them appeared once. The ten largest clones take up roughly 8.2% of the sample.

Collaborating institutions collected whole blood in K2EDTA tubes following their own protocols. For TCRbeta analysis, collaborator samples were shipped as frozen whole blood, as isolated PBMCs, or as DNA extracted from either sample type. The source of this sequence is a human donor in a cohort sampled during active COVID-19. This sequence uses TRBV7-9 and TRBJ2-7; TRBD1 is possibly the D segment (6 matching bases). The source material was peripheral blood. The CDR3 protein sequence reads: CASSSGQPGSGEQYF. The nucleotide sequence is given as TGTGCCAGCAGCTCCGGACAGCCGGGGAGCGGCGAGCAGTACTTC.